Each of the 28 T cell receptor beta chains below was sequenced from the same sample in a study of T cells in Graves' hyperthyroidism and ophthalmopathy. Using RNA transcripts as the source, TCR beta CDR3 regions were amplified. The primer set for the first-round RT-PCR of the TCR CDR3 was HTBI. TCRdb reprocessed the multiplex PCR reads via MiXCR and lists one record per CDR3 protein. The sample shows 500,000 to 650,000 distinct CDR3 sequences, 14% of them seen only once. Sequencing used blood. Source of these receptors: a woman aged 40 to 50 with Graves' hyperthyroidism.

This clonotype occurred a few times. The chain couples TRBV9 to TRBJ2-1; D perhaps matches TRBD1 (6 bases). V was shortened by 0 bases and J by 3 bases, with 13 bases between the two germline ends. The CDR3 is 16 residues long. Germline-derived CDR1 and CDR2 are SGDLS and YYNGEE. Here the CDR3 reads CASSVGAGEIYNEQFF. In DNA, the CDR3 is TGTGCCAGCAGCGTAGGGGCAGGGGAGATCTACAATGAGCAGTTCTTC. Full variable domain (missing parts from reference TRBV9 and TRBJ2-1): DSGVTQTPKHLITATGQRVTLRCSPRSGDLSVYWYQQSLDQGLQFLIQYYNGEERAKGNILERFSAQQFPDLHSELNLSSLELGDSALYFCASSVGAGEIYNEQFFGPGTRLTVL.

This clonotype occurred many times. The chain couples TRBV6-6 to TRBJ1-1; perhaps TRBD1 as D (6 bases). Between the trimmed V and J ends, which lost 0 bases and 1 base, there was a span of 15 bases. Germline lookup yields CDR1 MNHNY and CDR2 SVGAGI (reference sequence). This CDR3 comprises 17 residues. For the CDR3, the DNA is TGTGCCAGCAGTTACTCGAGGGGCGGGGGGCCGAACACTGAAGCTTTCTTT. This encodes CASSYSRGGGPNTEAFF.

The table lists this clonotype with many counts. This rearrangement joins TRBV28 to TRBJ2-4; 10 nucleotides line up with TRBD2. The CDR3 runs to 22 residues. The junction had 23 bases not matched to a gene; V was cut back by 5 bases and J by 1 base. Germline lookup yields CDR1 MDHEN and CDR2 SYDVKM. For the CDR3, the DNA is TGTGCCAGCAGTCCCACCCTGTACTACACGGCTAGCGGGAGAAATGCCAAAAACATTCAGTACTTC. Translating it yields CASSPTLYYTASGRNAKNIQYF.

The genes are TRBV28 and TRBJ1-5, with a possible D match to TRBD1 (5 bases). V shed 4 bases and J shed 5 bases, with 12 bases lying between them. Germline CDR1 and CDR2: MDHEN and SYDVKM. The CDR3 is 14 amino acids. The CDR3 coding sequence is TGTGCCAGCAGTTCTTGGCAGGGAGATCAGCCCCAGCATTTT. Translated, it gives CASSSWQGDQPQHF.

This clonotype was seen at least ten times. The CDR3 DNA sequence: TGTGCCAGCAGCCCTAGCGGGGATAATGAGCAGTTCTTC. Residues: CASSPSGDNEQFF. The V call is TRBV7-8, the J call TRBJ2-1; 9 bases are shared with TRBD2. CDR3 length: 13 amino acids. Germline assignment: CDR1 SGHVS and CDR2 FQNEAQ. J was trimmed by 7 bases and V by 5 bases; bases with no gene match: 3.

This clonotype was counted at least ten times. Here the CDR3 DNA reads TGTGCCAGCAGTACCGGACTAGGGGGAGCAGATACGCAGTATTTT. Protein sequence: CASSTGLGGADTQYF. The rearrangement joins TRBV7-9 to TRBJ2-3, with a tentative D call TRBD2 (7 bases). In germline, CDR1 is SEHNR, CDR2 FQNEAQ (reference sequence). Deletions cut 6 bases from V and 4 bases from J, with 17 bases between. This CDR3 has 15 amino acids.

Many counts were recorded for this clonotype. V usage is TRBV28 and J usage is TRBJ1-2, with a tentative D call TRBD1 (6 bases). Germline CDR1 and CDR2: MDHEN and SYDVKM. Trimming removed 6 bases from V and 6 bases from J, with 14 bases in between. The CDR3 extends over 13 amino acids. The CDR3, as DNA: TGTGCCAGCAGATTACAGGGATCCAATGGCTACACCTTC. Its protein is CASRLQGSNGYTF.

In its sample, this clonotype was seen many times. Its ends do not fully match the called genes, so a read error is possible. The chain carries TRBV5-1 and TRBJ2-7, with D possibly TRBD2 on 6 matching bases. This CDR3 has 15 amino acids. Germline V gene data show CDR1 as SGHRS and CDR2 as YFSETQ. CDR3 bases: TGCGCCAGCAGTTTGGAGGGGAGCGGCTCTTACGAGCAGTACTTC. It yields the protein CASSLEGSGSYEQYF.

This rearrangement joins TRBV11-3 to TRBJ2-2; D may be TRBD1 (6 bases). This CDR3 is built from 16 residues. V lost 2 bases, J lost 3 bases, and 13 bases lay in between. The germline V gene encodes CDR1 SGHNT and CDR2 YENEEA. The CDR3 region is CASSLRGGADTGELFF. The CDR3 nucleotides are TGTGCCAGCAGCTTAAGAGGGGGAGCCGACACCGGGGAGCTGTTTTTT.

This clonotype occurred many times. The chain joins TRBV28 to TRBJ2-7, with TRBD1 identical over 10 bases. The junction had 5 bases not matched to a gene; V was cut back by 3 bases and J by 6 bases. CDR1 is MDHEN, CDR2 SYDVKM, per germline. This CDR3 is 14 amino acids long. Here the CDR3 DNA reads TGTGCCAGCAGTTTCGGGGACAGGGGCGGCGAGCAGTACTTC. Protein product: CASSFGDRGGEQYF.

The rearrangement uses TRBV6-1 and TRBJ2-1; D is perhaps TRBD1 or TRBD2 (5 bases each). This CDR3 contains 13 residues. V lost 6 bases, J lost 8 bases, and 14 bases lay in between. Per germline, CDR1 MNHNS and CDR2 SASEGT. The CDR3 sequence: CASRGVGRDEQFF. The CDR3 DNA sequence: TGTGCCAGCAGGGGGGTGGGGCGCGATGAGCAGTTCTTC.

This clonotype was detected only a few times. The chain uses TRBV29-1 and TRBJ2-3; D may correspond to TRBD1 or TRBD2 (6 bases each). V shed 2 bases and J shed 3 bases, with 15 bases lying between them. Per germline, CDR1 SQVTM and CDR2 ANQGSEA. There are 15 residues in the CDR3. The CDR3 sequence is CSVENPGARTDTQYF. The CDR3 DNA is TGCAGCGTTGAAAATCCGGGGGCTCGTACAGATACGCAGTATTTT.

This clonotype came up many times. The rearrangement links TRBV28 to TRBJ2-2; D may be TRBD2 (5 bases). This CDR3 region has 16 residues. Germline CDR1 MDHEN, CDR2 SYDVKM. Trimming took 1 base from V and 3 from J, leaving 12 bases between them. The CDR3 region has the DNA TGTGCCAGCAGTTTATACAGAGGGCCGGACACCGGGGAGCTGTTTTTT. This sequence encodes CASSLYRGPDTGELFF.

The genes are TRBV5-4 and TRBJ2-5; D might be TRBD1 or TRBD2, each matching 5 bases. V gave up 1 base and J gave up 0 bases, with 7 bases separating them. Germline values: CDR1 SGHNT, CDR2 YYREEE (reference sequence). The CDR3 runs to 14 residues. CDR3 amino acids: CASSLWGNQETQYF. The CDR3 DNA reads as TGTGCCAGCAGCTTGTGGGGGAACCAAGAGACCCAGTACTTC.

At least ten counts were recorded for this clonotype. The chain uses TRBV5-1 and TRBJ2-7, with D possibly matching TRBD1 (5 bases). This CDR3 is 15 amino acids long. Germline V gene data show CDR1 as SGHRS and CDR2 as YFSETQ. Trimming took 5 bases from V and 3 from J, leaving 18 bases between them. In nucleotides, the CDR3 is TGCGCCAGCAGACTGACAGCTACCACGGTCTACGAGCAGTACTTC. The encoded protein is CASRLTATTVYEQYF.

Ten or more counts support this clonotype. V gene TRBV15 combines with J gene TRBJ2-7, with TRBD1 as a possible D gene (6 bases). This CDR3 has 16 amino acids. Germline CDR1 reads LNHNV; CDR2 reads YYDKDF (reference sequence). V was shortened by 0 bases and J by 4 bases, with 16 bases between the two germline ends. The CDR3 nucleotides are TGTGCCACCAGCAGAGAGTATCCAGGGGCCCAATACGAGCAGTACTTC. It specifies CATSREYPGAQYEQYF.

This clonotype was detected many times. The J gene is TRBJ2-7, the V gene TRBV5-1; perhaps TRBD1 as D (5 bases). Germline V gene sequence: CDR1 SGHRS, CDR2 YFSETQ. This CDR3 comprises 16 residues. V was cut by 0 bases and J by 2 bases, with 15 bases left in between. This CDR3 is CASSLDWGAGPYEQYF. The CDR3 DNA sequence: TGCGCCAGCAGCTTGGATTGGGGCGCCGGGCCCTACGAGCAGTACTTC.

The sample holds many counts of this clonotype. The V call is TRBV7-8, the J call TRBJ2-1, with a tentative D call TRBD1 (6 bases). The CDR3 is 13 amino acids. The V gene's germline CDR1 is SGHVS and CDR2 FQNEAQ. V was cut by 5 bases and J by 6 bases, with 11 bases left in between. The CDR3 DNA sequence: TGTGCCAGCAGCCCAGGGGTGGGCAATGAGCAGTTCTTC. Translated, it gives CASSPGVGNEQFF.

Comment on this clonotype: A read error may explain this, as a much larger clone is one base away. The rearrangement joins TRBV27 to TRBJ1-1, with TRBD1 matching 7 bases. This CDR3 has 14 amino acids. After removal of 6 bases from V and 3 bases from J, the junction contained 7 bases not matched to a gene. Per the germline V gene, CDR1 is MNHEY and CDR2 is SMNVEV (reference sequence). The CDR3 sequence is CASRMGRGYTEAFF. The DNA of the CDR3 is TGTGCCAGCAGAATGGGCAGGGGGTACACTGAAGCTTTCTTT.

In nucleotides, the CDR3 is TGCAGTGCTAGAGGACTAGCGGGAGGCCTGGGCAATGAGCAGTTCTTC. This codes for CSARGLAGGLGNEQFF. This chain connects TRBV20-1 to TRBJ2-1; the match to TRBD2 covers 13 bases. CDR1 DFQATT and CDR2 SNEGSKA come from the germline V gene (reference sequence). The V and J ends lost 1 base and 6 bases, in that order; junction bases with no gene match: 6. This CDR3 region has 16 residues.

DNA of the CDR3: TGTGCCAGCAGCTTTGAGGGCTTTTACGAGCAGTACTTC. Translation gives CASSFEGFYEQYF. The chain couples TRBV7-9 to TRBJ2-7, with D perhaps matching TRBD2 (5 bases). V dropped 3 bases and J dropped 4 bases, with 10 bases sitting between them. This CDR3 has 13 amino acids. The germline gives CDR1 SEHNR, CDR2 FQNEAQ (reference sequence).

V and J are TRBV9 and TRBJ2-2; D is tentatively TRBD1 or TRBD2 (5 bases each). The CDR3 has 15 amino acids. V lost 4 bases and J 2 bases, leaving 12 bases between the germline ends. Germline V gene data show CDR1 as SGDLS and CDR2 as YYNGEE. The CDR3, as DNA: TGTGCCAGCAGCCGAGGGGTCTTTAACACCGGGGAGCTGTTTTTT. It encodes CASSRGVFNTGELFF.

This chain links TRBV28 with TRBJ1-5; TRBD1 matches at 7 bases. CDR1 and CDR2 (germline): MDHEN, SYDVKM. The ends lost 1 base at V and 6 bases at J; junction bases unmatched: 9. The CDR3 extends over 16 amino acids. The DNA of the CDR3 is TGTGCCAGCAGTTTATCCGCAGGGGGGTTCAGTCAGCCCCAGCATTTT. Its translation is CASSLSAGGFSQPQHF.

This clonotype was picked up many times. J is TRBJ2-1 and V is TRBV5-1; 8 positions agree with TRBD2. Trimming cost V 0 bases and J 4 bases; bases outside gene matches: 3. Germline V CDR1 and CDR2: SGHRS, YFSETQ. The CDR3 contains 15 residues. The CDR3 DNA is TGCGCCAGCAGCTTGGTGGAGCGGGAGTACAATGAGCAGTTCTTC. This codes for CASSLVEREYNEQFF.

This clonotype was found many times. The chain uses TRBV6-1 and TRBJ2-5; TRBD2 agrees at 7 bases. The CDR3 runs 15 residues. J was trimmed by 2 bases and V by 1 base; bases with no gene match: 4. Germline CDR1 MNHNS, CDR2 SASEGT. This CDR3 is CASSEVVGGQETQYF. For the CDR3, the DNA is TGTGCCAGCAGTGAAGTAGTCGGGGGGCAAGAGACCCAGTACTTC.

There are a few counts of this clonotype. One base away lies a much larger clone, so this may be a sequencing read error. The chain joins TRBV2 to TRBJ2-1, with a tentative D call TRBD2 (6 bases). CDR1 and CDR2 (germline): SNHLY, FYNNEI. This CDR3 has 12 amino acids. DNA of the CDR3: TGTGCCAGCAGTGAGTGGAGGGATGAGCAGTGCTTC. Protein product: CASSEWRDEQCF.

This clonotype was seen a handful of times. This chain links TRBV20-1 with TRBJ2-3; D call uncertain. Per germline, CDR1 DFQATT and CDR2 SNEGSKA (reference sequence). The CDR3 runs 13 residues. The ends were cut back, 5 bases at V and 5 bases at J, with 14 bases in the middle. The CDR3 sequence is CSALNPWVDTQYF. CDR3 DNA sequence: TGCAGTGCTCTAAACCCGTGGGTAGATACGCAGTATTTT.

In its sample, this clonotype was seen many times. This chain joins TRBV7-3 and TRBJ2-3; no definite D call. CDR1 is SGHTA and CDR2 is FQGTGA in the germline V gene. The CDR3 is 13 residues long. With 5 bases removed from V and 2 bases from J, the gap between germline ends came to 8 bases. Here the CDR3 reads CASSHESTDTQYF. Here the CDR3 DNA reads TGTGCCAGCAGCCATGAGTCCACAGATACGCAGTATTTT.